This TCR beta chain was documented in a study of early stage breast cancer tumors. Overall study: Around 10-fold was the mean read coverage per sample.

Study conclusions and caveats: Tumors had 2.5 to 3-fold higher T cell density and higher clonality than adjacent normal breast tissue. Bulk DNA sequencing of unsorted cells missed chain pairing and markers.

On this clone itself: The antigen is not known.

This CDR3 has 13 amino acids. CDR1 is KGHSH, CDR2 LQKENI, per germline. V lost 6 bases to trimming and J lost 1 base, with 8 bases between them. Assay used: immunoSEQ multiplex PCR; TCRdb lists only in-frame clones, some missing. The table shows some 29,000 clones, with roughly 86% occurring only once. This chain connects TRBV18 to TRBJ2-3, with no clear D. This receptor was identified in a person aged 45-60 years with breast cancer. Source material: blood. This CDR3 reads CASSPGGTDTQYF. The DNA of the CDR3 is TGTGCCAGCTCGCCTGGGGGCACAGATACGCAGTATTTT.